This T cell receptor beta chain derives from a study of blood T cell repertoires in COVID-19. Across the study: The study drew acute and convalescent COVID-19 samples from the United States, Italy and Spain. Nucleic acid was either cDNA or gDNA, and it came from T cells, B-cell-depleted T cells, or PBMCs.

This CDR3 has 14 amino acids. Germline V gene data show CDR1 as SQVTM and CDR2 as ANQGSEA. This clone showed up just once. Germline is not matched at one junction end, which may reflect a read error. Original data processing: Researchers report that nucleated cell counts were estimated from reference gene primer amplification. The repertoire was sequenced with immunoSEQ multiplex PCR; TCRdb's copy has only in-frame clones and lacks some. V and J calls and clone size follow that table, whereas D and trimming were derived from the DNA. The sample consists of some 80,000 clones, approximately 86% of them appearing once.

The TCR was taken from a human donor in a cohort sampled during active COVID-19. The chain carries TRBV29-1 and TRBJ1-1; the D is unclear. Sequenced material: peripheral blood. The CDR3 sequence is CSGEGPGLNTEAFF. Here the CDR3 DNA reads TGCAGCGGTGAAGGTCCAGGCCTGAACACTGAAGCTTTCTTT.